Listed below are T cell receptor beta chains from one sample, sequenced in a study of blood T cells in healthy people across ages. Each CDR3 protein gets one entry after TCRdb re-called the 5' RACE reads with MiXCR. The table lists hundreds of thousands of distinct CDR3 sequences, around 25% of them singletons. In addition, the sample was reused for a study of T cells of mothers and their children.

The specimen sequenced was blood. The receptors shown here come from a boy between 10 and 17 years old in good health. Both conserved end residues are part of each CDR3. A D gene is named only where the DNA matches it firmly. Part of the rows lack a size; the others show once, few, many or a class for expanded clones.

CDR3,DNA,V,J,size,D
CASSSLTSGRAYEQYF,TGTGCCAGCAGTTCGCTAACTAGCGGGAGGGCCTACGAGCAGTACTTC,TRBV28,TRBJ2-7,many,TRBD2
CASSSHLAAGVRETQYF,TGTGCCAGCAGCTCTCATTTGGCAGCGGGAGTTCGGGAGACCCAGTACTTC,TRBV7-6,TRBJ2-5,-,TRBD2
CSAKPGLAGNEQFF,TGCAGTGCTAAACCGGGACTAGCGGGCAATGAGCAGTTCTTC,TRBV20-1,TRBJ2-1,few,TRBD2
CAIMTGYEQYF,TGTGCCATCATGACAGGGTACGAGCAGTACTTC,TRBV10-3,TRBJ2-7,-,TRBD1
CASSLGRQGAYEQYF,TGTGCCAGCAGCCTGGGGCGACAGGGGGCCTACGAGCAGTACTTC,TRBV7-9,TRBJ2-7,few,TRBD1
CASSGAALTYEQYF,TGTGCCAGCAGTGGGGCAGCTCTTACCTACGAGCAGTACTTC,TRBV7-9,TRBJ2-7,few,-
CASSLTNRQFF,TGTGCCAGCAGTTTAACCAACCGTCAGTTCTTC,TRBV12-3/TRBV12-4,TRBJ2-1,-,-
CASSARPDMQYF,TGTGCCAGCAGTGCTAGGCCAGATATGCAGTATTTT,TRBV12-3/TRBV12-4,TRBJ2-3,-,-
CASSTLNQAERYF,TGTGCCAGCAGCACACTTAACCAGGCCGAGCGGTACTTC,TRBV3-1,TRBJ2-7,few,-
CSAGRSGGRTDTQYF,TGCAGTGCTGGACGTAGCGGGGGCCGCACAGATACGCAGTATTTT,TRBV20-1,TRBJ2-3,-,TRBD2
CASSLGWPENSPLHF,TGTGCCAGCAGCTTAGGGTGGCCCGAGAATTCACCCCTCCACTTT,TRBV7-9,TRBJ1-6,few,-
CASSEFFRDRASEQYF,TGTGCCAGCAGTGAATTCTTTCGGGACAGGGCATCCGAGCAGTACTTC,TRBV25-1,TRBJ2-7,-,TRBD1
CASSQGLVMSPDTQYF,TGTGCCAGCAGCCAAGGACTAGTCATGTCCCCAGATACGCAGTATTTT,TRBV7-9,TRBJ2-3,-,TRBD2
CASSLRGGAKNIQYF,TGTGCCAGCAGTTTACGTGGAGGAGCCAAAAACATTCAGTACTTC,TRBV27,TRBJ2-4,-,-
CASSPGIGLDEQFF,TGTGCCAGCAGCCCAGGGATAGGGTTGGATGAGCAGTTCTTC,TRBV7-9,TRBJ2-1,-,-
CASSLSGMSTDTQYF,TGTGCCAGCAGCTTAAGCGGGATGAGCACAGATACGCAGTATTTT,TRBV7-3,TRBJ2-3,few,-
CSVGGVLSGNTIYF,TGCAGCGTGGGAGGGGTGCTCTCTGGAAACACCATATATTTT,TRBV29-1,TRBJ1-3,-,-
CASLGLSSYEQYF,TGTGCCAGCCTCGGGCTGAGCTCCTACGAGCAGTACTTC,TRBV28,TRBJ2-7,-,-
CSADNFATKNIQYF,TGCAGTGCTGATAATTTCGCCACCAAAAACATTCAGTACTTC,TRBV20-1,TRBJ2-4,-,-
CATGQARTGELFF,TGTGCCACAGGACAGGCGAGAACCGGGGAGCTGTTTTTT,TRBV6-1,TRBJ2-2,once,TRBD1
CASTEGAIGQPQHF,TGTGCCAGCACCGAGGGAGCAATCGGTCAGCCCCAGCATTTT,TRBV28,TRBJ1-5,-,-
CASSEAERELLYEQYF,TGTGCCAGCAGTGAAGCGGAGCGGGAGCTTCTCTACGAGCAGTACTTC,TRBV2,TRBJ2-7,few,TRBD2
CASRLTGSNEQFF,TGTGCCAGCAGGCTGACAGGGTCGAATGAGCAGTTCTTC,TRBV27,TRBJ2-1,once,TRBD1